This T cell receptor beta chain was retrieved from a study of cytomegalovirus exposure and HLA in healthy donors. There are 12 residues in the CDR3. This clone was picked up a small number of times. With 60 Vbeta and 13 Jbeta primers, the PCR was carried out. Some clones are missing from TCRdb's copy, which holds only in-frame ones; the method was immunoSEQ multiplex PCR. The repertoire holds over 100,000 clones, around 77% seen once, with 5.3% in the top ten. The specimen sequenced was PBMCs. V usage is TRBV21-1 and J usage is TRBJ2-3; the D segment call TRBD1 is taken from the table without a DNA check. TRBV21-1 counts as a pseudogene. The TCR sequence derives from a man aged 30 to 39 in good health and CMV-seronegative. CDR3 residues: CASTVGADTQYF. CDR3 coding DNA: TGTGCCAGCACCGTGGGGGCGGATACGCAGTATTTT.